These T cell receptor beta chains were read from a single sample in a study of blood T cell repertoires in COVID-19. The repertoire was sequenced with immunoSEQ multiplex PCR; TCRdb's copy has only in-frame clones and lacks some. The sample contains 190,000 or so clones, over 75% of which appear only once. Sequencing was done on a sample of peripheral blood. The receptors here all came from a woman of 80 years or more with acute or convalescent COVID-19. The conserved cysteine and the conserved F or W are not part of the CDR3 here.

V gene	J gene	CDR3 protein
TRBV30	TRBJ2-7	AWHLGSQYEQY
TRBV18	TRBJ2-2	ASSPPPGQRQGELF
TRBV27	TRBJ2-1	ASSLSKGTNSYNEQF
TRBV19	TRBJ2-3	ASSISFRTSGEGTQY
TRBV10-3	TRBJ2-3	AIRTTSADTDTQY
TRBV3-1/TRBV3-2	TRBJ2-1	ASSQGQAPF
TRBV7-8	TRBJ2-3	ASSSPPGGRRTDTQY
TRBV19	TRBJ2-7	ASSIALYRVEQY
TRBV7-9	TRBJ1-2	ASSRGTDPRYT
TRBV2	TRBJ2-7	ASSAEQGSYEQY
TRBV29-1	TRBJ2-3	SVERDTDRTDTQY
TRBV5-6	TRBJ2-3	ASSLRTGRITDTQY
TRBV15	TRBJ1-5	ATSRDAGFNQPQH
TRBV19	TRBJ1-4	ASSLNEKLF
TRBV18	TRBJ2-7	ASSPGIDEQY
TRBV2	TRBJ1-2	ASRGPVQGAGYGYT
TRBV4-3	TRBJ2-2	ASSQDRPNTGELF
TRBV10-1	TRBJ2-7	ASSESGQGDEQY
TRBV10-1	TRBJ2-5	ASRTGGNQETQY
TRBV2	TRBJ1-6	ASSARDSNSPLH
TRBV7-2	TRBJ2-2	ASSLARGASGELF
TRBV27	TRBJ2-5	ASSMSQLAGGETQY
TRBV5-4	TRBJ1-3	ASSQNSGNTIY
TRBV3-1/TRBV3-2	TRBJ2-5	ASSLRLAGVQETQY
TRBV20-1	TRBJ1-1	SAARTRAF
TRBV29-1	TRBJ2-7	SVGGGYEQY
TRBV7-2	TRBJ2-4	ASSFRGRGQNIQY
TRBV7-2	TRBJ2-2	ASSLLLAGGPGELF
TRBV24-1	TRBJ2-1	ATSEYRGTEQF
TRBV27	TRBJ2-5	ASSLWTGGAETQY
TRBV4-3	TRBJ2-2	ASSQETTTGELF
TRBV29-1	TRBJ2-2	SVGVSGQVTGELF
TRBV11-2	TRBJ2-7	ASSTGTRVLEQY
TRBV27	TRBJ2-7	ASSTQGAGEQY
TRBV7-9	TRBJ2-1	ASSRDTNNEQF
TRBV12-3/TRBV12-4	TRBJ1-4	ASSYRDRVGLF
TRBV2	TRBJ1-3	ACSGGGTIY
TRBV7-9	TRBJ1-2	ASSPEGSWYGYT
TRBV29-1	TRBJ2-7	SVVGVESGNYEQY
TRBV5-4	TRBJ2-7	ASSLAGEIYEQY
TRBV14	TRBJ1-1	ASSLDRVGITEAF
TRBV6-6	TRBJ2-7	ASSSTLAGPYEQY
TRBV6-5	TRBJ1-6	ASGFGTENSPLH
TRBV27	TRBJ1-6	ASTNRGPNSPLH
TRBV5-1	TRBJ1-1	ASSLQGTEAF
TRBV7-2	TRBJ1-2	ASSPDRGRGYT
TRBV5-1	TRBJ1-3	ASSQGQGFRSGNTIY
TRBV7-9	TRBJ1-1	ASTSEGGNTEAF
TRBV15	TRBJ2-6	ATSIRQGTGANVLT
TRBV6-1	TRBJ2-2	ASSVVLGQGFTGELF
TRBV7-2	TRBJ1-5	ASSQTGQPQH
TRBV5-5	TRBJ1-5	ASSLGGSDRGFYSNQPQH
TRBV2	TRBJ1-5	ASSPGTQPQH
TRBV3-1/TRBV3-2	TRBJ2-1	ASSLKGGPYNEQF